Listed below are T cell receptor beta chains from one sample, sequenced in a study of T cells after yellow fever vaccination. TCRdb reanalysed the 5' RACE reads using MiXCR and keeps one entry per CDR3 protein. Of more than 90,000 distinct CDR3 sequences listed, 8.4% are singletons. Sequenced here: CD8+ T cells sorted from PBMCs, sampled 45 days after the yellow fever booster vaccination. Receptor source: a young man who received the YFV17D yellow fever vaccine. The CDR3 runs from the conserved cysteine through the conserved F or W. A D gene is named only where the DNA matches it firmly. Expanded clones are given a class, and other clones once, few, many or no size at all.

DNA	CDR3	D	V	length	size	J
TGTGCCAGCAGTTTTTTCGTTTCGGGATCCTACAATGAGCAGTTCTTC	CASSFFVSGSYNEQFF	-	TRBV12-3/TRBV12-4	16	many	TRBJ2-1
TGTGCCAGCAGTGTGGCCGCAGCGGGAGGAGGCTCCTACAATGAGCAGTTCTTC	CASSVAAAGGGSYNEQFF	TRBD2	TRBV6-2/TRBV6-3	18	many	TRBJ2-1
TGTGCCAGCAGCCATGGACAGGGGTCGATGGAGACCCAGTACTTC	CASSHGQGSMETQYF	-	TRBV12-1	15	many	TRBJ2-5
TGCGCCAGCAGTCACTTCAGCCGCGGGATTTCGATTGCCAATGAGCAGTTCTTC	CASSHFSRGISIANEQFF	-	TRBV23-1	18	few	TRBJ2-1
TGTGCCAGCAGTCCGTTGACTAGCGGGAGTGAAGCAGATACGCAGTATTTT	CASSPLTSGSEADTQYF	TRBD2	TRBV12-3/TRBV12-4	17	few	TRBJ2-3
TGTGCCAGCAGCGTTCAGGGATCCTACAATGAGCAGTTCTTC	CASSVQGSYNEQFF	-	TRBV9	14	many	TRBJ2-1
TGTGCCAGCAGCCCCATTCGGGGGGGAGAGCAGTACTTC	CASSPIRGGEQYF	TRBD2	TRBV11-2	13	many	TRBJ2-7
TGTGCCACCCGGGCCGGGGAGCTGTTTTTT	CATRAGELFF	-	TRBV6-5	10	many	TRBJ2-2
TGTGCCAGCAGCTTGGCGCTAGCGGGCTACCATGAGACCCAGTACTTC	CASSLALAGYHETQYF	TRBD2	TRBV5-4	16	-	TRBJ2-5
TGTGCCAGCAGCTTGGGGGGGATACGACAGGGTTTTGAGACCCAGTACTTC	CASSLGGIRQGFETQYF	-	TRBV7-7	17	many	TRBJ2-5
TGCAGTGCGTACTTCGGGGGAGGCCCCCAAGAGACCCAGTACTTC	CSAYFGGGPQETQYF	-	TRBV20-1	15	medium-sized	TRBJ2-5
TGCAGTGCTAGAACAGGGGTTTCCTACGAGCAGTACTTC	CSARTGVSYEQYF	TRBD1	TRBV20-1	13	many	TRBJ2-7
TGTGCCAGCAGCCATTCATATGAGCAGCCCCAGCATTTT	CASSHSYEQPQHF	-	TRBV7-9	13	few	TRBJ1-5